This T cell receptor beta chain appears in the sequencing data of a study of blood T cell repertoires in COVID-19 (dated by TCRdb to the early 2020s). Regarding the research as a whole: Samples covering the acute and convalescent phases of COVID-19 were provided by collaborators in the United States, Italy and Spain. The repertoires were made available in a free public database intended to serve as a resource for research on the immune response to SARS-CoV-2. Samples were obtained from the ongoing ImmuneRACE study (first 160 participants) and from over 1,000 subjects provided by 6 global collaborators. The prospective study material was composed of cDNA or gDNA derived from T cells, B-cell-depleted T cells, or PBMCs. Where HLA class I and class II types were available, the types were taken from metadata supplied by the sample provider, not from assay-based typing. Subjects who had been exposed to COVID-19, were actively infected with it, or had recovered from it provided the deeply sampled blood TCRbeta repertoires that made up the dataset. The sample metadata nearly always contained a de-identified subject ID, COVID-19 status, age in years and sex. The study at large found these results: How much clinical and demographic metadata was included differed by source and by participant, and the metadata was provided uncurated.

To note about this clone: The clone's antigen remains unknown. Per-base qualities were not stored, and no clone one base away is much larger. This sample includes further DNA sequences coding for the same CDR3.

TCRbeta CDR3 regions were amplified from genomic DNA using the immunoSEQ Assay, a bias-controlled multiplex PCR. The authors processed their data as follows. Within the assay, amplification of reference gene primers was used to estimate how many nucleated cells each sample contained. To quantify the absolute abundance of each unique TCRbeta CDR3 rearrangement, sequence reads were collapsed and filtered. For each sample, productive Simpson clonality was calculated by taking the square root of Simpson's diversity index across productive rearrangements. Imported from immuneACCESS, the table was reduced by TCRdb to in-frame sequences with V and J called. These copies leave out some clones; in studies compared against another copy, an unresolved V gene accounts for under half, and the cause of the remainder is not known. D and trimming were read from the DNA, whereas the V and J calls and clone size are those reported in that table. This sample has some 180,000 clones in its table, and about 80% of those were observed once. About 5% of the sample comes from the top ten.

From the cysteine up to the phenylalanine, the CDR3 has a length of 15 residues. Only the CDR3 DNA stays, 45 bases, in frame from base 1. The germline V gene sets CDR1 to LGHNA and CDR2 to YSLEER. The germline V and J ends show losses of 4 bases and 5 bases respectively, and no gene match explains 6 bases of the junction. Enrolling through a virtual design, the prospective study's participants ranged in age from about 18 to 89 years and lived across 20 to 30 United States geographic areas. To assign participants to cohorts, the prospective study relied on clinical history that participants themselves reported in a screening survey and a study questionnaire. In the prospective study, whole blood, serum and a nasopharyngeal or oropharyngeal swab were collected from each participant by mobile phlebotomists. Over a roughly two-month period, participants in the prospective study had the option of providing additional blood draws and questionnaires. Before DNA extraction, prospective study blood samples were shipped either frozen or at room temperature.

This sequence originates from a woman aged 55-70 years with acute COVID-19. The source material was PBMCs or T cells enriched from blood (not recorded which). This receptor chain uses TRBV4-3 and TRBJ1-2; TRBD1 agrees with 11 junctional bases. The DNA reads as follows: TGCGCCAGCAGCCTCGGACAGGGGGCAGATTATGGCTACACCTTC. Its amino acids are CASSLGQGADYGYTF.